The 16 T cell receptor beta chains below were found in one sample sequenced in a study of cytomegalovirus exposure and HLA in healthy donors. It was with 60 Vbeta and 13 Jbeta primers that the PCR ran. The method was immunoSEQ multiplex PCR; TCRdb's version includes in-frame clones alone and lacks a portion of them. The sample yields fewer than 120,000 clones, less than 85% seen once. The specimen sequenced was PBMCs. The source of these receptors is a young man in good health and CMV-seropositive.

The CDR3 sequence is CASSSRGAPNEKLFF. CDR3 DNA: TGCGCCAGCAGCTCGCGGGGGGCTCCTAATGAAAAACTGTTTTTT. The chain carries TRBV5-1 and TRBJ1-4, with D possibly TRBD1 on 6 matching bases. V was clipped by 3 bases and J by 3 bases, with 12 bases between them. The germline V gene encodes CDR1 SGHRS and CDR2 YFSETQ. The CDR3 is made up of 15 amino acids.

J is TRBJ2-1 and V is TRBV15; 12 nucleotides line up with TRBD2. The J segment lost 9 bases and the V segment lost 0 bases, leaving 9 bases of the junction unmatched. The V gene's germline CDR1 is LNHNV and CDR2 YYDKDF (reference sequence). The CDR3 runs to 17 residues. This CDR3 is CATSRDRASGGASEQFF. The DNA for the CDR3 is TGTGCCACCAGCAGAGATCGGGCTAGCGGGGGGGCGAGTGAGCAGTTCTTC.

The sample holds a few counts of this clone. V and J are TRBV30 and TRBJ1-3; a possible D gene is TRBD1 (6 bases). This CDR3 has 15 residues. V was shortened by 4 bases and J by 4 bases, with 17 bases between the two germline ends. Germline V lookup: CDR1 GTSNPN, CDR2 SVGIG (reference sequence). Here the CDR3 DNA reads TGTGCCTGGACCCGGGGGGGGGCTTGGGGAAACACCATATATTTT. Protein: CAWTRGGAWGNTIYF. Using reference TRBV30 and TRBJ1-3 for the parts outside the CDR3, the full variable domain is SQTIHQWPATLVQPVGSPLSLECTVEGTSNPNLYWYRQAAGRGLQLLFYSVGIGQISSEVPQNLSASRPQDRQFILSSKKLLLSDSGFYLCAWTRGGAWGNTIYFGEGSWLTVV.

This chain uses TRBV7-2 with TRBJ1-4; D gene uncertain. Germline CDR1 SGHTA, CDR2 FQGNSA. Trimming pared 1 base from V and 2 bases from J, leaving 8 bases between. This CDR3 spans 15 amino acids. The CDR3 loop reads CASSLEDTTNEKLFF. DNA of the CDR3: TGTGCCAGCAGCTTAGAAGATACTACTAATGAAAAACTGTTTTTT.

The V gene is TRBV6-6, the J gene TRBJ1-1, with D perhaps matching TRBD1 (5 bases). Germline assignment: CDR1 MNHNY and CDR2 SVGAGI (reference sequence). CDR3 length: 13 amino acids. V dropped 8 bases and J dropped 4 bases, with 14 bases sitting between them. The CDR3 DNA sequence: TGTGCCAGCCTGTGGGGCGTAGGCACTGAAGCTTTCTTT. This codes for CASLWGVGTEAFF.

This chain uses TRBV5-6 with TRBJ1-5; TRBD1 might be the D (6 bases). The CDR3 is 16 amino acids. Germline CDR1 and CDR2: SGHDT and YYEEEE. V was pared by 0 bases and J by 7 bases, with 17 bases between. CDR3 coding DNA: TGTGCCAGCAGCTTGGCCTCGGGGGGGGGCAGCCAGCCCCAGCATTTT. As protein: CASSLASGGGSQPQHF.

The chain has TRBV18 and TRBJ2-5; D ambiguous. The J call is uncertain, as TRBJ2-7 better fits the DNA end. The CDR3 contains 14 residues. Per germline, CDR1 KGHSH and CDR2 LQKENI. CDR3 nucleotide sequence: TGTGCCAGCTCACTACTCCCGAGCTCCTACGAGCAGTACTTC. It translates to CASSLLPSSYEQYF.

The chain uses TRBV30 and TRBJ1-2; 8 bases are shared with TRBD1. Trimming cost V 4 bases and J 4 bases; bases outside gene matches: 11. CDR3 size: 15 residues. Germline CDR1 reads GTSNPN; CDR2 reads SVGIG (reference sequence). CDR3 amino acids: CAWTVGGTGLYGYTF. The CDR3 nucleotides are TGTGCCTGGACAGTAGGGGGGACAGGACTCTATGGCTACACCTTC.

The V and J genes are TRBV9 and TRBJ1-4; perhaps TRBD1 as D (6 bases). Trimming stripped 0 bases from V and 11 bases from J, with 14 bases between. The CDR3 runs 14 residues. Germline CDR1 reads SGDLS; CDR2 reads YYNGEE. The CDR3 sequence is CASSVDGGAGKLFF. In DNA, the CDR3 is TGTGCCAGCAGCGTAGATGGGGGGGCGGGGAAACTGTTTTTT.

Note on this clone: At one end, the junction sequence differs from germline, possibly due to a read error. V usage is TRBV2 and J usage is TRBJ1-2; 10 bases agree with TRBD1. CDR1 and CDR2 from the germline V gene are SNHLY and FYNNEI. This CDR3 contains 15 residues. The CDR3: CAGSPSGTGVVGYTF. CDR3 coding DNA: TGTGCCGGCAGCCCCAGTGGGACAGGGGTTGTAGGCTACACCTTC.

This chain uses TRBV9 with TRBJ2-4; TRBD1 aligns across 8 bases. There are 16 residues in the CDR3. Germline V CDR1 and CDR2: SGDLS, YYNGEE. J was trimmed by 3 bases and V by 4 bases; bases with no gene match: 9. CDR3 amino acids: CASSPETGVDKNIQYF. CDR3 DNA sequence: TGTGCCAGCAGCCCAGAGACAGGGGTTGACAAAAACATTCAGTACTTC. Complete variable domain (other parts from reference TRBV9 and TRBJ2-4): DSGVTQTPKHLITATGQRVTLRCSPRSGDLSVYWYQQSLDQGLQFLIQYYNGEERAKGNILERFSAQQFPDLHSELNLSSLELGDSALYFCASSPETGVDKNIQYFGAGTRLSVL.

The V call is TRBV28, the J call TRBJ1-4; 8 nucleotides align to TRBD1. CDR3 length: 16 amino acids. CDR1 MDHEN and CDR2 SYDVKM come from the germline V gene. The V segment lost 5 bases and the J segment 2 bases; nucleotides outside the gene matches: 7. The CDR3 loop reads CASSTPRQGTNEKLFF. CDR3 coding DNA: TGTGCCAGCAGTACTCCTCGACAGGGGACTAATGAAAAACTGTTTTTT.

The rearrangement uses TRBV6-1 and TRBJ1-2; the D is unclear. Germline CDR1 reads MNHNS; CDR2 reads SASEGT. This CDR3 is 11 amino acids long. Trimming left V 4 bases short and J 7 bases short, with 7 bases between. The CDR3 DNA reads as TGTGCCAGCAGTGGAACTAGTGGCTACACCTTC. This sequence encodes CASSGTSGYTF.

The chain links TRBV4-1 to TRBJ1-1; TRBD1 matches at 7 bases. Germline V lookup: CDR1 MGHRA, CDR2 YSYEKL. V lost 4 bases, J lost 1 base, and 15 bases stayed unmatched. The CDR3 runs to 18 residues. The CDR3 sequence is CASSPKAGQGDRNTEAFF. CDR3 bases: TGCGCCAGCAGCCCAAAGGCAGGGCAGGGGGACCGGAACACTGAAGCTTTCTTT.

The chain joins TRBV5-6 to TRBJ2-7; TRBD1 matches 9 bases. Looked up from germline, CDR1 is SGHDT and CDR2 is YYEEEE. The CDR3 has 16 residues. The V gene end was trimmed by 4 bases and the J gene end by 4 bases; junction bases not matched to a gene: 12. The CDR3 here is CASSDLGQGNRYEQYF. DNA of the CDR3: TGTGCCAGCAGCGACCTGGGACAGGGAAATAGATACGAGCAGTACTTC. The whole variable domain, remainder taken from reference TRBV5-6 and TRBJ2-7, is DAGVTQSPTHLIKTRGQQVTLRCSPKSGHDTVSWYQQALGQGPQFIFQYYEEEERQRGNFPDRFSGHQFPNYSSELNVNALLLGDSALYLCASSDLGQGNRYEQYFGPGTRLTVT.

CDR3 DNA sequence: TGTGCCAGCAGCTTAGTCTTCGGGGGAGATCAGCCCCAGCATTTT. This sequence encodes CASSLVFGGDQPQHF. J is TRBJ1-5 and V is TRBV7-2; possibly TRBD1 for D (5 bases). This CDR3 comprises 15 residues. Germline values: CDR1 SGHTA, CDR2 FQGNSA. V was clipped by 1 base and J by 5 bases, with 12 bases between them.